The entry below describes one T cell receptor (beta chain). The target antigen is unknown. This entry belongs to a study of OX40 agonist ivuxolimab in advanced cancers. Across the whole study: Recorded diagnoses for dose-escalation patients were hepatocellular carcinoma, melanoma, renal cell or head and neck cancer. The study's findings and limits: Among the lowest levels of clonal expansion were found in partial responders at 0.1-3.0 mg/kg.

The cohort excluded patients with autoimmune disease history or systemic immunosuppression. Sequenced by immunoSEQ multiplex PCR; TCRdb stores in-frame clones only, minus some. This table holds 20,000 to 25,000 clones, roughly nine tenths found once. The clonotype originates from an adult with an advanced solid tumor such as melanoma, head and neck, liver or kidney cancer. Material: CD4+ or CD8+ T cells sorted from blood, obtained in a trial of the OX40 agonist ivuxolimab.

Written as DNA, the CDR3 is TGTGCTACACGGGGCAGCTACGAGCAGTACTTC. Its translation is CATRGSYEQYF. The genes are TRBV19 and TRBJ2-7; tentatively, D is TRBD1 or TRBD2 (5 bases each). This CDR3 has 11 amino acids. Germline-derived CDR1 and CDR2 are LNHDA and SQIVND (reference sequence).